This TCR beta chain was recovered during a study of Tregs in tolerant kidney transplant recipients. Study overall: Mixed chimerism was transient after nonmyeloablative marrow transplants from related graft donors.

Study-wide results and limits: This study did not directly address biological reproducibility. Findings come from small patient numbers and require larger validation.

The CDR3 spans 15 residues. The V gene's germline CDR1 is SGHNT and CDR2 YYREEE (reference sequence). The V end was cut by 2 bases, the J end by 5 bases, with 17 bases between. The repertoire was sequenced with immunoSEQ multiplex PCR; TCRdb's copy has only in-frame clones and lacks some. This repertoire comprises approximately 49,000 clones; its ten largest clones make up roughly 0.8%. Turning to this clone: Its antigen is unidentified. The read ends 3 residues before the CDR3 terminus; that terminus is restored from the germline J gene.

The sample in question was CD4+ T cells from blood, obtained before the transplant. The chain joins TRBV5-4 to TRBJ2-7; perhaps TRBD2 as D (6 bases). The clonotype originates from a human donor who received a combined kidney and bone marrow transplant. CDR3 DNA, as far as it was read: TGTGCCAGCAGCTTTCACGTACTCGGGGGAGACGAG. Its translation is CASSFHVLGGDE. The CDR3 reads in full as CASSFHVLGGDEQYF. The whole variable domain, remainder taken from reference TRBV5-4 and TRBJ2-7, is ETGVTQSPTHLIKTRGQQVTLRCSSQSGHNTVSWYQQALGQGPQFIFQYYREEENGRGNFPPRFSGLQFPNYSSELNVNALELDDSALYLCASSFHVLGGDEQYFGPGTRLTVT.